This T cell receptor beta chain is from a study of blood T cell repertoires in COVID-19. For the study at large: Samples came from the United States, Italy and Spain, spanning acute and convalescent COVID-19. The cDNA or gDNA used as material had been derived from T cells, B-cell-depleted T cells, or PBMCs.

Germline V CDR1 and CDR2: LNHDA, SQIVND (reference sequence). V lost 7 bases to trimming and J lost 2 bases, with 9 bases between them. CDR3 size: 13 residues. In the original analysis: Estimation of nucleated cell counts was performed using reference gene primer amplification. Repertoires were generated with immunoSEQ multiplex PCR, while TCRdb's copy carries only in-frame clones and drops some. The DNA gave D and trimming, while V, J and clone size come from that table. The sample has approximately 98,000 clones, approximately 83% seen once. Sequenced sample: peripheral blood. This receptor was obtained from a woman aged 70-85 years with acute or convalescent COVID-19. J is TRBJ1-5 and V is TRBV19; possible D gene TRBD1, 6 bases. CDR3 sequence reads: CASTEGGNQPQHF. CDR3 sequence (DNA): TGTGCCAGTACAGAGGGGGGCAATCAGCCCCAGCATTTT.